Listed below are T cell receptor beta chains from one sample, sequenced in a study of blood T cells in healthy people across ages. In TCRdb, the 5' RACE reads were re-called with MiXCR into one record per CDR3 protein. This sample has about 780,000 distinct CDR3 sequences, with around 45% found just once. The specimen sequenced was blood. These receptors came from a man older than 75 in good health. Each CDR3 is given with its conserved first and last residue. The D gene is left open where the match is weak. Part of the rows lack a size; the others show once, few, many or a class for expanded clones.

clone_size	v_call	d_call	j_call	cdr3_aa	cdr3_nt
few	TRBV20-1	TRBD1	TRBJ2-5	CSASYSGGVETQYF	TGCAGTGCTAGTTATTCAGGGGGCGTTGAGACCCAGTACTTC
few	TRBV28	NA	TRBJ2-7	CASSSQPGGAYEQYF	TGTGCCAGCAGTTCCCAGCCGGGGGGCGCTTACGAGCAGTACTTC
few	TRBV5-6	NA	TRBJ2-3	CASSLYYQNTQYF	TGTGCCAGCAGCTTATACTATCAGAATACGCAGTATTTT
NA	TRBV7-2	NA	TRBJ1-5	CASSPYGSQPQHF	TGTGCCAGCAGCCCATACGGTTCCCAGCCCCAGCATTTT
few	TRBV29-1	NA	TRBJ2-1	CSVDDSTYNEQFF	TGCAGCGTTGATGACAGTACCTACAATGAGCAGTTCTTC
NA	TRBV5-1	NA	TRBJ2-2	CASSLDAGNTGELFF	TGCGCCAGCAGCTTGGATGCGGGAAACACCGGGGAGCTGTTTTTT
few	TRBV6-6	TRBD1	TRBJ1-5	CASLGQGRNQPQHF	TGTGCCAGCTTAGGACAGGGACGCAATCAGCCCCAGCATTTT
few	TRBV20-1	TRBD1	TRBJ2-1	CSARDRTGGRNEQFF	TGCAGTGCTAGAGATCGTACAGGGGGCAGGAATGAGCAGTTCTTC
NA	TRBV7-3	TRBD2	TRBJ2-3	CASSASGYGDTQYF	TGTGCCAGCAGCGCTAGCGGGTATGGAGATACGCAGTATTTT
few	TRBV18	TRBD1	TRBJ2-3	CSTGSGGTTSTDTQYF	TGTTCGACAGGGAGTGGCGGTACTACTAGCACAGATACGCAGTATTTT
few	TRBV2	TRBD1	TRBJ2-7	CASSGGSGGMYEQYF	TGTGCCAGCAGTGGAGGCTCAGGGGGCATGTACGAGCAGTACTTC
NA	TRBV6-2/TRBV6-3	NA	TRBJ1-2	CASSLQNTNYGYTF	TGTGCCAGCAGTCTACAGAATACTAACTATGGCTACACCTTC
few	TRBV9	NA	TRBJ2-1	CASSAVAGTSYNEQFF	TGTGCCAGCAGCGCGGTTGCGGGGACCTCCTACAATGAGCAGTTCTTC
NA	TRBV4-3	NA	TRBJ2-5	CASSQTTGAGETQYF	TGCGCCAGCAGCCAAACAACAGGGGCGGGGGAGACCCAGTACTTC
few	TRBV24-1	NA	TRBJ2-1	CATSDLPDQSTASSYNEQFF	TGTGCCACCAGTGATTTGCCGGACCAATCTACCGCGAGCTCCTACAATGAGCAGTTCTTC
NA	TRBV11-2	TRBD1	TRBJ1-1	CASSMTGPYTEAFF	TGTGCCAGCAGCATGACAGGGCCGTATACTGAAGCTTTCTTT
NA	TRBV6-2/TRBV6-3	TRBD2	TRBJ2-3	CASSLLLAADTQYF	TGTGCCAGCAGTTTGTTGCTAGCGGCGGATACGCAGTATTTT
many	TRBV7-9	TRBD2	TRBJ2-5	CASSKTSGQGETQYF	TGTGCCAGCAGCAAGACTAGCGGCCAGGGGGAGACCCAGTACTTC
NA	TRBV30	NA	TRBJ2-6	CAWSPGPFEGANVLTF	TGTGCCTGGAGTCCCGGGCCATTCGAGGGGGCCAACGTCCTGACTTTC
many	TRBV25-1	NA	TRBJ2-3	CASSKQGSDTQYF	TGTGCCAGCAGCAAACAAGGGTCAGATACGCAGTATTTT
NA	TRBV12-3/TRBV12-4	NA	TRBJ2-7	CASSLWPYEQYF	TGTGCCAGCAGTTTATGGCCCTACGAGCAGTACTTC